Following are 27 T cell receptor beta chains from one sample sequenced in a study of T cells in Graves' hyperthyroidism and ophthalmopathy. The investigators amplified TCR beta CDR3 regions from RNA transcripts. TCR CDR3 underwent first-round RT-PCR with the HTBI primer set. A single record per CDR3 protein comes from TCRdb applying MiXCR to the multiplex PCR reads. In the table there are more than 600,000 distinct CDR3 sequences, 15% to 20% of which are singletons. Sequenced material: blood. These receptors originate from a young man with Graves' hyperthyroidism.

This clonotype has ten or more counts. V gene TRBV28 combines with J gene TRBJ2-7, with 8 bases fitting TRBD1. Trimming at V came to 5 bases and at J to 4 bases, leaving 7 bases not matched to a gene. CDR3 length equals 14 residues. Germline CDR1 and CDR2: MDHEN and SYDVKM. DNA for the CDR3: TGTGCCAGCAGTGGAACCGGGACAGGTTACGAGCAGTACTTC. It yields the protein CASSGTGTGYEQYF.

This clonotype occurred many times. The chain is built from TRBV13 and TRBJ2-3, with TRBD2 matching 7 bases. This CDR3 region has 15 residues. CDR1 is PRHDT, CDR2 FYEKMQ, per germline (reference sequence). The trim removed 5 bases at V and 7 bases at J, leaving 12 bases unmatched. This CDR3 is CASSPSGVLRNTQYF. In nucleotides, the CDR3 is TGTGCCAGCAGCCCTAGCGGAGTTCTGAGGAATACGCAGTATTTT.

The chain recombines TRBV28 with TRBJ2-2, with a weak D call TRBD2 (6 bases). Germline CDR1 MDHEN, CDR2 SYDVKM. The V end was cut by 4 bases, the J end by 3 bases, with 18 bases between. The CDR3 totals 17 residues. The CDR3 loop reads CASSSLGSGDDTGELFF. CDR3 in DNA: TGTGCCAGCAGTTCTCTGGGTAGCGGAGACGACACCGGGGAGCTGTTTTTT.

This clonotype occurred a few times. The V and J genes are TRBV4-3 and TRBJ2-4, with a tentative D call TRBD1 (5 bases). Germline CDR1 and CDR2: LGHNA and YSLEER. CDR3 length: 15 residues. Trimming took 2 bases from V and 0 from J, leaving 8 bases between them. CDR3 sequence (DNA): TGCGCCAGCAGCCAACGCAGGGTAGCCAAAAACATTCAGTACTTC. This sequence encodes CASSQRRVAKNIQYF.

In its sample, this clonotype was seen many times. The rearrangement uses TRBV28 and TRBJ2-3, with TRBD2 identical over 10 bases. CDR3 length equals 16 residues. Germline-derived CDR1 and CDR2 are MDHEN and SYDVKM. V lost 3 bases, J lost 2 bases, and 5 bases stayed unmatched. DNA of the CDR3: TGTGCCAGCAGTTTTGGTCTAGCGGGAGTCACAGATACGCAGTATTTT. It codes for CASSFGLAGVTDTQYF.

The J gene is TRBJ2-6, the V gene TRBV28; D is perhaps TRBD2 (6 bases). The V and J ends lost 4 bases and 1 base respectively, with 11 bases between them. The CDR3 sequence is 16 residues long. In germline, CDR1 is MDHEN, CDR2 SYDVKM. CDR3 amino acids: CASSSPRGSGANVLTF. The CDR3 DNA is TGTGCCAGCAGTTCCCCCCGGGGGTCTGGGGCCAACGTCCTGACTTTC. The complete variable domain, with remaining parts taken from reference TRBV28 and TRBJ2-6, reads DVKVTQSSRYLVKRTGEKVFLECVQDMDHENMFWYRQDPGLGLRLIYFSYDVKMKEKGDIPEGYSVSREKKERFSLILESASTNQTSMYLCASSSPRGSGANVLTFGAGSRLTVL.

This clonotype occurred many times. V and J are TRBV27 and TRBJ2-7; weak D call: TRBD2 (6 bases). Trimming removed 0 bases from V and 2 bases from J, with 14 bases in between. This CDR3 has 16 amino acids. CDR1 is MNHEY and CDR2 is SMNVEV in the germline V gene (reference sequence). CDR3 loop: CASSLSWLRGPYEQYF. The CDR3 DNA sequence: TGTGCCAGCAGTTTATCGTGGTTGCGGGGCCCCTACGAGCAGTACTTC.

In its sample, this clonotype was seen a few times. The chain combines TRBV2 with TRBJ2-3; TRBD2 matches at 11 bases. Germline assignment: CDR1 SNHLY and CDR2 FYNNEI. CDR3 length: 16 amino acids. The junction had 4 bases not matched to a gene; V was cut back by 4 bases and J by 1 base. CDR3 residues: CASSVVAGGGTDTQYF. The CDR3 DNA sequence: TGTGCCAGCAGTGTCGTAGCGGGAGGGGGCACAGATACGCAGTATTTT.

This clonotype appeared once. The chain uses TRBV12-3 or TRBV12-4 and TRBJ1-2; 9 bases fit TRBD1. Trimming took 7 bases from V and 0 from J; bases not matched to a gene: 6. This CDR3 has 15 amino acids. The CDR3 DNA reads TGTGCCAGCACCCTCCGGGACAGGGCTAACTATGGCTACACCTTC. Protein sequence: CASTLRDRANYGYTF.

The chain recombines TRBV6-6 with TRBJ2-3; D unclear. Germline V gene lookup returns CDR1 MNHNY and CDR2 SVGAGI (reference sequence). CDR3 size: 13 residues. Trimming left V 2 bases short and J 2 bases short, with 5 bases between. The CDR3 region has the DNA TGTGCCAGCAGTTACGACCTCACAGATACGCAGTATTTT. As protein: CASSYDLTDTQYF.

In its sample, this clonotype was seen a few times. The chain links TRBV4-2 to TRBJ1-1; TRBD1 is a possible D gene (5 bases). Trimming removed 2 bases from V and 3 bases from J, with 13 bases in between. The CDR3 is made up of 15 amino acids. Germline CDR1 and CDR2: LGHNA and YNFKEQ. In DNA, the CDR3 is TGTGCCAGCAGCCAACCAGGGCGGCTGGACACTGAAGCTTTCTTT. It yields the protein CASSQPGRLDTEAFF.

This chain links TRBV20-1 with TRBJ2-5; a possible D gene is TRBD2 (6 bases). Germline V gene data show CDR1 as DFQATT and CDR2 as SNEGSKA (reference sequence). Deletions cut 0 bases from V and 2 bases from J, with 13 bases between. The CDR3 covers 15 residues. The CDR3 nucleotides are TGCAGTGCTAGAGATCTCGGGACTGTACAAGAGACCCAGTACTTC. Translation gives CSARDLGTVQETQYF.

This clonotype was counted ten times or more. The chain carries TRBV20-1 and TRBJ2-3; unclear D gene. From germline, CDR1 is DFQATT and CDR2 SNEGSKA (reference sequence). Trimming took off 3 bases at V and 5 bases at J, with 9 bases between the two ends. This CDR3 has 12 residues. CDR3 loop: CSARDARDTQYF. The CDR3, as DNA: TGCAGTGCTAGGGACGCCCGAGATACGCAGTATTTT.

Turning to this clonotype: Germline and junction disagree at one end, which may indicate a read error. The chain has TRBV10-3 and TRBJ2-7; D ambiguous. The CDR3 is made up of 17 amino acids. The germline CDR1 and CDR2 sequences are ENHRY and SYGVKD. The CDR3 nucleotides read TGTGCCATCAGTGAGTCATCAAAGGGCAGGCGAACCTACGAGCAGTGCTTC. This sequence encodes CAISESSKGRRTYEQCF.

Ten or more counts support this clonotype. V usage is TRBV2 and J usage is TRBJ1-1; unclear D gene. V was trimmed by 1 base and J by 6 bases, leaving 9 bases between them. Germline-derived CDR1 and CDR2 are SNHLY and FYNNEI. The CDR3 length is 13 residues. CDR3 sequence reads: CASSEVGRAEAFF. Written as DNA, the CDR3 is TGTGCCAGCAGTGAAGTAGGACGCGCTGAAGCTTTCTTT.

The sample holds a few counts of this clonotype. V usage is TRBV7-2 and J usage is TRBJ1-2; D perhaps matches TRBD1 (5 bases). Germline CDR1 SGHTA, CDR2 FQGNSA. V was clipped by 5 bases and J by 5 bases, with 9 bases between them. The CDR3 has 12 residues. The CDR3 sequence: CASSEGRYGYTF. The CDR3 nucleotides are TGTGCCAGCAGCGAGGGGAGGTATGGCTACACCTTC.

This clonotype was observed a handful of times. This chain connects TRBV6-4 to TRBJ2-2; 8 nucleotides agree with TRBD2. The V and J ends lost 5 bases and 5 bases, in that order; junction bases with no gene match: 13. From germline, CDR1 is MRHNA and CDR2 SNTAGT. The CDR3 is made up of 17 amino acids. CDR3 protein: CASSQEGREGRTGELFF. The CDR3 coding sequence is TGTGCCAGCAGTCAGGAGGGCCGGGAGGGCCGTACCGGGGAGCTGTTTTTT.

Only a few counts were recorded for this clonotype. V usage is TRBV20-1 and J usage is TRBJ2-7; no clear D gene. V lost 3 bases, J lost 0 bases, and 9 bases lay in between. CDR1 DFQATT and CDR2 SNEGSKA come from the germline V gene (reference sequence). The CDR3 extends over 13 amino acids. The CDR3 nucleotides are TGCAGTGCTAGCCAGGAGAGCTCCTACGAGCAGTACTTC. Its protein product is CSASQESSYEQYF.

This clonotype was observed many times. The chain joins TRBV24-1 to TRBJ2-6; no clear D. CDR1 KGHDR and CDR2 SFDVKD come from the germline V gene. The germline V and J ends were trimmed by 3 bases and 4 bases, with 9 bases remaining between them. There are 15 residues in the CDR3. The chain's CDR3 is CATSDPTEGANVLTF. The CDR3 DNA follows: TGTGCCACCAGTGATCCCACTGAAGGGGCCAACGTCCTGACTTTC.

The chain employs TRBV4-1 and TRBJ2-1, with D tentatively TRBD1 or TRBD2 (5 bases each). This CDR3 is built from 18 residues. Germline loops: CDR1 MGHRA, CDR2 YSYEKL. Trimming removed 0 bases at V and 0 bases at J, with 15 bases between. The CDR3: CASSQEGTGPSSYNEQFF. Here the CDR3 DNA reads TGCGCCAGCAGCCAAGAGGGGACGGGTCCCAGCTCCTACAATGAGCAGTTCTTC.

The sample holds many counts of this clonotype. V is TRBV28 and J is TRBJ1-2; possibly TRBD1 for D (5 bases). Trimming removed 5 bases from V and 1 base from J, with 14 bases in between. CDR1 and CDR2 from the germline V gene are MDHEN and SYDVKM. The CDR3 has 15 amino acids. CDR3 in amino acids: CASSPIQEINYGYTF. CDR3 DNA sequence: TGTGCCAGCAGTCCCATACAGGAGATTAACTATGGCTACACCTTC.

This clonotype showed up many times. The chain combines TRBV28 with TRBJ1-1; 10 nucleotides agree with TRBD1. The V gene's germline CDR1 is MDHEN and CDR2 SYDVKM. The CDR3 is made up of 18 amino acids. Trimming removed 2 bases from V and 3 bases from J; junction bases left unmatched: 12. The CDR3 DNA sequence: TGTGCCAGCAGTTTAGGGACAGGGGTAAAATTTGAGTACACTGAAGCTTTCTTT. This gives the protein CASSLGTGVKFEYTEAFF.

This clonotype was counted at least ten times. The chain has TRBV28 and TRBJ2-7; 10 bases line up with TRBD2. J gave up 6 bases and V 7 bases, and 9 bases lay outside the gene matches. This CDR3 contains 14 residues. From germline, CDR1 is MDHEN and CDR2 SYDVKM. The CDR3 nucleotides read TGTGCCAGCAAGCCGGGACTAGCGACCGCCGAGCAGTACTTC. Protein: CASKPGLATAEQYF.

This clonotype has ten or more counts. This chain uses TRBV6-6 with TRBJ2-3, with D uncertain. In germline, CDR1 is MNHNY, CDR2 SVGAGI (reference sequence). V lost 2 bases to trimming and J lost 0 bases, with 9 bases between them. This CDR3 comprises 15 residues. The CDR3 sequence is CASSYRGSSTDTQYF. The CDR3 bases are TGTGCCAGCAGTTACCGTGGCTCTAGCACAGATACGCAGTATTTT.

As to this clonotype: Since a much larger clone is just one base distant, this may be a read error. The chain carries TRBV20-1 and TRBJ1-6; a weak D match, TRBD1 (5 bases). Germline CDR1 DFQATT, CDR2 SNEGSKA (reference sequence). The CDR3 extends over 16 amino acids. Trimming took 1 base from V and 8 from J, leaving 18 bases between them. CDR3 sequence (DNA): TGCAGTGCTAGAGTCGCGGACAAGGGGACTGATTCACCCCTCCACTTT. Translated: CSARVADKGTDSPLHF.

In this sample, this clonotype turned up a few times. The rearrangement joins TRBV7-2 to TRBJ2-1; TRBD1 matches 9 bases. The CDR3 loop spans 17 amino acids. CDR1 and CDR2 from the germline V gene are SGHTA and FQGNSA. V shed 2 bases and J 1 base; nucleotides not matched to a gene: 6. CDR3 bases: TGTGCCAGCAGCTTAACAGGGGGCGGTAAGTCCTACAATGAGCAGTTCTTC. Translation: CASSLTGGGKSYNEQFF.

In its sample, this clonotype was seen a few times. A junction boundary mismatches the germline segment, possibly from a read error. The chain recombines TRBV28 with TRBJ2-6; either TRBD1 or TRBD2 may fit D (5 bases each). Germline loops: CDR1 MDHEN, CDR2 SYDVKM. The CDR3 is made up of 16 amino acids. CDR3 sequence reads: CASSSGPNSGANVPTF. As DNA, the CDR3 is TGTGCCAGCAGTTCGGGACCGAACTCTGGGGCCAACGTCCCGACTTTC.